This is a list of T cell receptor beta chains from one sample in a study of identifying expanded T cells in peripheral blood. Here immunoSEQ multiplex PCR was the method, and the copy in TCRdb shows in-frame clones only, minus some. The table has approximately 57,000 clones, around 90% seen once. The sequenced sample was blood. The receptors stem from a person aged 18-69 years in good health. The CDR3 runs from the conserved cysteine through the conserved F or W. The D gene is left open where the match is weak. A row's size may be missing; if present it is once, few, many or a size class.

CASSLRTSGAHGELFF	TGTGCCAGCAGTTTACGGACTAGCGGGGCCCACGGGGAGCTGTTTTTT	TRBD2	once	TRBV27	TRBJ2-2
CASSYLGTQYF	TGTGCCAGCAGCTACCTCGGAACCCAGTACTTC	-	once	TRBV5-6	TRBJ2-5
CASSNMVAPEQFF	TGTGCCAGCAGCAATATGGTAGCTCCTGAGCAGTTCTTC	-	-	TRBV7-6	TRBJ2-1
CASHRASTDTQYF	TGTGCCAGCCACAGGGCTAGCACAGATACGCAGTATTTT	-	-	TRBV6-5	TRBJ2-3
CASSHSGTGGYYGYTF	TGCGCCAGCAGCCACTCCGGGACAGGGGGCTACTATGGCTACACCTTC	TRBD1	-	TRBV4-3	TRBJ1-2
CASSHRRDGETQYF	TGTGCCAGCAGTCACAGGAGGGATGGAGAGACCCAGTACTTC	-	-	TRBV25-1	TRBJ2-5
CASSPTPTGRSGNTIYF	TGTGCCAGCTCACCCACTCCGACAGGGCGAAGTGGAAACACCATATATTTT	TRBD1	-	TRBV18	TRBJ1-3
CAISESQSTTGGDTQYF	TGTGCCATCAGTGAGTCCCAATCTACGACAGGGGGAGATACGCAGTATTTT	TRBD1	-	TRBV10-3	TRBJ2-3
CASSLDRVDTGELFF	TGTGCCAGCAGCTTGGACAGGGTGGACACCGGGGAGCTGTTTTTT	-	-	TRBV5-4	TRBJ2-2
CASSLTETYGYTF	TGTGCCAGCAGCTTGACAGAAACCTATGGCTACACCTTC	-	-	TRBV5-4	TRBJ1-2
CASSRRGLDNEQFF	TGTGCCAGCAGCCGCCGCGGGCTCGACAATGAGCAGTTCTTC	-	-	TRBV4-2	TRBJ2-1
CASKKQAWGNQPQHF	TGTGCCAGCAAAAAACAGGCTTGGGGCAATCAGCCCCAGCATTTT	-	-	TRBV6-5	TRBJ1-5
CAWSLGENQPQHF	TGTGCCTGGAGTCTGGGGGAAAATCAGCCCCAGCATTTT	-	few	TRBV30	TRBJ1-5
CSVEVAYGYTF	TGCAGCGTTGAGGTTGCCTATGGCTACACCTTC	-	-	TRBV29-1	TRBJ1-2
CASSLYGFYGYTF	TGTGCCAGCAGTTTATATGGTTTCTATGGCTACACCTTC	-	once	TRBV27	TRBJ1-2
CASGLVLHGPRDTQYF	TGTGCTAGTGGTTTGGTACTCCACGGACCTCGGGATACGCAGTATTTT	-	-	TRBV12-5	TRBJ2-3
CASSLGGDDEKLFF	TGTGCCAGCAGCTTAGGAGGGGATGATGAAAAACTGTTTTTT	-	-	TRBV7-2	TRBJ1-4
CASEGSSGTEAFF	TGTGCCAGCGAGGGGAGTAGCGGGACTGAAGCTTTCTTT	-	-	TRBV6-6	TRBJ1-1
CASSLRDGGKSGEQFF	TGTGCCAGCTCACTCCGGGACGGGGGCAAGTCGGGTGAGCAGTTCTTC	-	few	TRBV18	TRBJ2-1
CASSLVSYNEQFF	TGTGCCAGCAGCTTAGTCTCCTACAATGAGCAGTTCTTC	-	-	TRBV7-9	TRBJ2-1
CASRPTGTSPLHF	TGTGCCAGCAGACCAACAGGAACCTCACCCCTCCACTTT	-	-	TRBV21-1	TRBJ1-6
CASKRTGGYEQYF	TGTGCCAGCAAACGGACAGGGGGCTACGAGCAGTACTTC	TRBD1	-	TRBV7-2	TRBJ2-7
CASSPLAGIPYEQYF	TGTGCCAGCAGCCCACTAGCGGGGATCCCCTACGAGCAGTACTTC	TRBD2	-	TRBV27	TRBJ2-7